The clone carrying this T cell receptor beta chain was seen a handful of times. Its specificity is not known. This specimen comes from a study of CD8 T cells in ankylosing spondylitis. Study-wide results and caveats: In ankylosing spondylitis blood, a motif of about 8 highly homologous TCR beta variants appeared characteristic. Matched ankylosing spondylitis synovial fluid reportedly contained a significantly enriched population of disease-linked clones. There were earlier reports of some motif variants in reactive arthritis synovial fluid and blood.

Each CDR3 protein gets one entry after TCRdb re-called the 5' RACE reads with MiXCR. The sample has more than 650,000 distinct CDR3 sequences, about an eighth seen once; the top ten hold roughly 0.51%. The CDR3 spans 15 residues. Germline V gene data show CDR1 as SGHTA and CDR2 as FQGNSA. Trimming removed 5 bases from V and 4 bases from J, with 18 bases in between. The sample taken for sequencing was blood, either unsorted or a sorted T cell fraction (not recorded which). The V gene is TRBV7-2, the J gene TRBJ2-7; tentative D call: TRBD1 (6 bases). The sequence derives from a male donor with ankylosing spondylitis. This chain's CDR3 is CASSSPTGKNYEQYF. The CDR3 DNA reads TGTGCCAGCAGCAGCCCTACAGGGAAAAATTACGAGCAGTACTTC.